These T cell receptor beta chains were read from a single sample in a study of blood T cell repertoires in COVID-19. Clones were sequenced by immunoSEQ multiplex PCR, and TCRdb holds only the in-frame ones, with some missing. The repertoire holds about 170,000 clones, 80% to 95% seen once, with around 4.6% in the top ten. Sample: peripheral blood. These receptor sequences come from a woman aged 45-59 years with acute or convalescent COVID-19. Each CDR3 is given with its conserved first and last residue. A D gene is named only where the DNA matches it firmly. Clone sizes are given selectively: once, few, many, or a class where the clone is expanded.

CDR3 protein: CASSYLRNYGYTF; CDR3 DNA: TGTGCCAGCAGTTACCTGCGTAACTATGGCTACACCTTC; V gene: TRBV6-5; D gene: -; J gene: TRBJ1-2; clone size: -
CDR3 protein: CAWRGQGVYGYTF; CDR3 DNA: TGTGCCTGGAGGGGACAGGGGGTCTATGGCTACACCTTC; V gene: TRBV30; D gene: TRBD1; J gene: TRBJ1-2; clone size: once
CDR3 protein: CASSQDFYSHNEQFF; CDR3 DNA: TGTGCCAGCAGCCAAGATTTTTACTCGCACAATGAGCAGTTCTTC; V gene: TRBV3-1/TRBV3-2; D gene: -; J gene: TRBJ2-1; clone size: -
CDR3 protein: CASRETGSYSNQPQHF; CDR3 DNA: TGTGCCAGCAGGGAAACAGGGTCTTATAGCAATCAGCCCCAGCATTTT; V gene: TRBV6-1; D gene: -; J gene: TRBJ1-5; clone size: -
CDR3 protein: CASSHAPDRDPYYEQYF; CDR3 DNA: TGCGCCAGCAGCCATGCACCGGACAGAGACCCATACTACGAGCAGTACTTC; V gene: TRBV4-1; D gene: -; J gene: TRBJ2-7; clone size: -
CDR3 protein: CASSVASTGAAYGYTF; CDR3 DNA: TGTGCCAGCAGCGTAGCATCAACAGGGGCGGCCTATGGCTACACCTTC; V gene: TRBV9; D gene: TRBD1; J gene: TRBJ1-2; clone size: -
CDR3 protein: CASSFSFVGSGGYNEQFF; CDR3 DNA: TGTGCCAGCAGCTTTAGCTTTGTTGGGAGCGGGGGCTACAATGAGCAGTTCTTC; V gene: TRBV7-9; D gene: TRBD2; J gene: TRBJ2-1; clone size: -
CDR3 protein: CASSLIQMNTEAFF; CDR3 DNA: TGTGCCAGCAGCTTAATACAGATGAACACTGAAGCTTTCTTT; V gene: TRBV7-3; D gene: -; J gene: TRBJ1-1; clone size: -
CDR3 protein: CASSSRSGNTIYF; CDR3 DNA: TGTGCCAGCAGCTCCCGGTCTGGAAACACCATATATTTT; V gene: TRBV7-2; D gene: -; J gene: TRBJ1-3; clone size: -
CDR3 protein: CASSPHRGLLYNEQFF; CDR3 DNA: TGTGCCAGCAGCCCCCACAGGGGACTCTTATACAATGAGCAGTTCTTC; V gene: TRBV7-8; D gene: -; J gene: TRBJ2-1; clone size: -
CDR3 protein: CASSLGDRGREGYTF; CDR3 DNA: TGCGCCAGCAGCTTGGGGGACAGGGGTCGAGAGGGCTACACCTTC; V gene: TRBV5-1; D gene: TRBD1; J gene: TRBJ1-2; clone size: -
CDR3 protein: CASSHRTIGDNEQFF; CDR3 DNA: TGTGCCAGCAGCCACCGAACCATAGGGGACAATGAGCAGTTCTTC; V gene: TRBV3-1/TRBV3-2; D gene: -; J gene: TRBJ2-1; clone size: once
CDR3 protein: CASSPGRGVTEAFF; CDR3 DNA: TGCGCCAGCAGCCCCGGGAGGGGGGTCACTGAAGCTTTCTTT; V gene: TRBV5-1; D gene: -; J gene: TRBJ1-1; clone size: -
CDR3 protein: CASSQVLAGGPSSYNEQFF; CDR3 DNA: TGCGCCAGCAGCCAAGTGCTAGCGGGAGGGCCGAGCTCCTACAATGAGCAGTTCTTC; V gene: TRBV4-3; D gene: TRBD2; J gene: TRBJ2-1; clone size: -
CDR3 protein: CASTMKMNTEAFF; CDR3 DNA: TGTGCCAGCACTATGAAGATGAACACTGAAGCTTTCTTT; V gene: TRBV2; D gene: -; J gene: TRBJ1-1; clone size: -
CDR3 protein: CASSEHGGIKFF; CDR3 DNA: TGTGCCAGTAGTGAGCACGGGGGGATAAAGTTCTTC; V gene: TRBV19; D gene: TRBD2; J gene: TRBJ2-1; clone size: -
CDR3 protein: CASSTWTRDTQYF; CDR3 DNA: TGTGCCAGCAGTACTTGGACTAGAGATACGCAGTATTTT; V gene: TRBV6-5; D gene: TRBD2; J gene: TRBJ2-3; clone size: -
CDR3 protein: CAWSVAEDTQYF; CDR3 DNA: TGTGCCTGGAGTGTCGCAGAAGATACGCAGTATTTT; V gene: TRBV30; D gene: -; J gene: TRBJ2-3; clone size: -
CDR3 protein: CATSRDRERVSGANVLTF; CDR3 DNA: TGTGCCACCAGCAGAGATAGGGAGAGGGTCTCTGGGGCCAACGTCCTGACTTTC; V gene: TRBV15; D gene: -; J gene: TRBJ2-6; clone size: -
CDR3 protein: CASSTLLAGSYNEQFF; CDR3 DNA: TGTGCCAGCAGCACGCTACTAGCGGGCAGCTACAATGAGCAGTTCTTC; V gene: TRBV7-9; D gene: TRBD2; J gene: TRBJ2-1; clone size: -
CDR3 protein: CAWSLTGRRGYTF; CDR3 DNA: TGTGCCTGGAGTCTGACAGGACGAAGAGGCTACACCTTC; V gene: TRBV30; D gene: -; J gene: TRBJ1-2; clone size: -
CDR3 protein: CATSDLGQGLTGELFF; CDR3 DNA: TGTGCCACCAGTGACCTGGGACAGGGCCTAACCGGGGAGCTGTTTTTT; V gene: TRBV24-1; D gene: TRBD1; J gene: TRBJ2-2; clone size: -
CDR3 protein: CASTPGANTGELFF; CDR3 DNA: TGTGCCAGTACTCCCGGGGCGAACACCGGGGAGCTGTTTTTT; V gene: TRBV19; D gene: -; J gene: TRBJ2-2; clone size: -
CDR3 protein: CASSLLATQETQYF; CDR3 DNA: TGCGCCAGCAGCTTACTAGCGACCCAAGAGACCCAGTACTTC; V gene: TRBV5-1; D gene: TRBD2; J gene: TRBJ2-5; clone size: -
CDR3 protein: CASSLNLNTEAFF; CDR3 DNA: TGTGCCAGCAGCTTGAACTTGAACACTGAAGCTTTCTTT; V gene: TRBV11-3; D gene: -; J gene: TRBJ1-1; clone size: -
CDR3 protein: CAIQAGDSYEQYF; CDR3 DNA: TGTGCCATCCAGGCGGGAGACTCGTACGAGCAGTACTTC; V gene: TRBV10-3; D gene: TRBD2; J gene: TRBJ2-7; clone size: -
CDR3 protein: CASSLAGLTGETQYF; CDR3 DNA: TGTGCCAGCAGCTTAGCGGGACTCACCGGGGAGACCCAGTACTTC; V gene: TRBV5-8; D gene: TRBD2; J gene: TRBJ2-5; clone size: once
CDR3 protein: CASSPGYRGPGGTEAFF; CDR3 DNA: TGTGCCAGCAGCCCGGGGTACAGGGGGCCGGGGGGCACTGAAGCTTTCTTT; V gene: TRBV7-8; D gene: TRBD1; J gene: TRBJ1-1; clone size: -
CDR3 protein: CATSDLSRGGTDTQYF; CDR3 DNA: TGTGCCACCAGTGATTTAAGCAGGGGGGGCACAGATACGCAGTATTTT; V gene: TRBV24-1; D gene: -; J gene: TRBJ2-3; clone size: -
CDR3 protein: CASSSGQTPTDTQYF; CDR3 DNA: TGTGCCAGTAGTTCTGGACAAACCCCTACAGATACGCAGTATTTT; V gene: TRBV19; D gene: -; J gene: TRBJ2-3; clone size: -
CDR3 protein: CASSSDTSYEQYF; CDR3 DNA: TGTGCCAGCAGCTCAGACACCTCCTACGAGCAGTACTTC; V gene: TRBV7-9; D gene: -; J gene: TRBJ2-7; clone size: -
CDR3 protein: CASSRLGGTYNEQFF; CDR3 DNA: TGTGCCAGCAGCCGTCTCGGGGGGACCTACAATGAGCAGTTCTTC; V gene: TRBV4-2; D gene: TRBD2; J gene: TRBJ2-1; clone size: -
CDR3 protein: CASSVGTGGEKLFF; CDR3 DNA: TGTGCCAGCAGCGTAGGGACAGGGGGTGAAAAACTGTTTTTT; V gene: TRBV9; D gene: TRBD1; J gene: TRBJ1-4; clone size: -
CDR3 protein: CASRLYRGNTEAFF; CDR3 DNA: TGTGCCAGCAGACTGTACAGGGGAAACACTGAAGCTTTCTTT; V gene: TRBV27; D gene: TRBD1; J gene: TRBJ1-1; clone size: -
CDR3 protein: CAIGLTTLSYNEQFF; CDR3 DNA: TGTGCCATAGGACTAACCACCCTCTCCTACAATGAGCAGTTCTTC; V gene: TRBV6-5; D gene: -; J gene: TRBJ2-1; clone size: -
CDR3 protein: CASSPAGTGDSPLHF; CDR3 DNA: TGTGCCAGCAGCCCTGCCGGGACAGGGGATTCACCCCTCCACTTT; V gene: TRBV7-9; D gene: TRBD1; J gene: TRBJ1-6; clone size: -
CDR3 protein: CASRPGTGTEQYF; CDR3 DNA: TGTGCCAGCAGGCCCGGTACAGGGACCGAGCAGTACTTC; V gene: TRBV7-2; D gene: -; J gene: TRBJ2-7; clone size: -
CDR3 protein: CASSLTRDTYNEQFF; CDR3 DNA: TGTGCCAGCAGCTTAACGCGGGATACTTACAATGAGCAGTTCTTC; V gene: TRBV7-3; D gene: -; J gene: TRBJ2-1; clone size: -
CDR3 protein: CASRIDNEQFF; CDR3 DNA: TGTGCCAGCAGAATAGACAATGAGCAGTTCTTC; V gene: TRBV12-3/TRBV12-4; D gene: -; J gene: TRBJ2-1; clone size: -
CDR3 protein: CATGTGNSGANVLTF; CDR3 DNA: TGTGCCACCGGGACAGGGAACTCTGGGGCCAACGTCCTGACTTTC; V gene: TRBV10-3; D gene: TRBD1; J gene: TRBJ2-6; clone size: -
CDR3 protein: CAWNGGSSYNEQFF; CDR3 DNA: TGTGCCTGGAATGGCGGGAGCTCCTACAATGAGCAGTTCTTC; V gene: TRBV30; D gene: TRBD2; J gene: TRBJ2-1; clone size: -
CDR3 protein: CASSAGTGRLRQPQHF; CDR3 DNA: TGTGCCAGCAGCGCCGGGACAGGGAGGCTCCGGCAGCCCCAGCATTTT; V gene: TRBV2; D gene: TRBD1; J gene: TRBJ1-5; clone size: -
CDR3 protein: CATKETGLNSPLHF; CDR3 DNA: TGTGCCACCAAGGAAACAGGCCTTAATTCACCCCTCCACTTT; V gene: TRBV19; D gene: -; J gene: TRBJ1-6; clone size: -
CDR3 protein: CACTGTPPVNEQFF; CDR3 DNA: TGTGCCTGTACCGGGACTCCCCCCGTTAATGAGCAGTTCTTC; V gene: TRBV30; D gene: -; J gene: TRBJ2-1; clone size: -
CDR3 protein: CASSVQGAPYNSPLHF; CDR3 DNA: TGTGCCAGCAGCGTCCAGGGTGCGCCCTATAATTCACCCCTCCACTTT; V gene: TRBV7-9; D gene: -; J gene: TRBJ1-6; clone size: -
CDR3 protein: CASSYWTDRSHHYEQYF; CDR3 DNA: TGTGCCAGCAGTTACTGGACGGACAGATCCCATCACTACGAGCAGTACTTC; V gene: TRBV6-2/TRBV6-3; D gene: -; J gene: TRBJ2-7; clone size: -
CDR3 protein: CSVSLAGIYNEQFF; CDR3 DNA: TGCAGCGTTTCGCTTGCGGGGATATACAATGAGCAGTTCTTC; V gene: TRBV29-1; D gene: -; J gene: TRBJ2-1; clone size: -
CDR3 protein: CASSDARGSNEKLFF; CDR3 DNA: TGTGCCAGCAGTGATGCCAGGGGTTCTAATGAAAAACTGTTTTTT; V gene: TRBV2; D gene: -; J gene: TRBJ1-4; clone size: -
CDR3 protein: CASSEGPPLSQPQHF; CDR3 DNA: TGTGCCAGCAGTGAGGGCCCGCCGCTCAGTCAGCCCCAGCATTTT; V gene: TRBV2; D gene: -; J gene: TRBJ1-5; clone size: -
CDR3 protein: CASSIGGQPNQPQHF; CDR3 DNA: TGTGCCAGTAGTATTGGGGGACAGCCGAATCAGCCCCAGCATTTT; V gene: TRBV19; D gene: TRBD1; J gene: TRBJ1-5; clone size: -